The source of this T cell receptor beta chain is a study of regulatory T cells in long-lasting Graves disease. Germline CDR1 is MNHEY and CDR2 is SMNVEV (reference sequence). The CDR3 consists of 16 residues. With V trimmed by 7 bases and J by 7 bases, 17 bases remained unmatched. This clonotype was detected ten times or more. Time point here: newly diagnosed GD, antithyroid drugs for less than 3 months. Preparation of the TCR library used RNA extracted from PBMCs. CDR3 regions were amplified by Arm-PCR using iRepertoire HTBI primers to build TCR beta libraries. TCRdb reprocessed the multiplex PCR reads via MiXCR and lists one record per CDR3 protein. The repertoire holds approximately 490,000 distinct CDR3 sequences, with around 15% as singletons. The same specimen was also included in a second study, on T cells in Graves' hyperthyroidism and ophthalmopathy. That work adds: Blood also showed most of the thyroid clonotypes that were expanded above 0.001.

This material consisted of peripheral blood mononuclear cells (PBMCs), taken at new diagnosis, from a patient treated with antithyroid drugs. This TCR was sampled from a man aged 35-49 years with Graves disease. The chain links TRBV27 to TRBJ2-7; 9 bases align to TRBD2. This chain's CDR3 is CASMALISGSLTEQYF. CDR3 DNA: TGTGCCAGCATGGCCCTGATTAGCGGGAGTTTAACTGAGCAGTACTTC.